Listed below are T cell receptor beta chains from one sample, sequenced in a study of CD8 T cells in ankylosing spondylitis. TCRdb redid the calling of the 5' RACE reads with MiXCR, one entry per CDR3 protein. The profile shows a few hundred thousand distinct CDR3 sequences, 20% to 25% of them singletons. Sequencing was performed on blood, either unsorted or a sorted T cell fraction (not recorded which). These receptors were obtained from a male donor with ankylosing spondylitis or in good health (not recorded which). Each CDR3 is given with its conserved first and last residue. Each record gives: D gene, clone size, J gene, V gene, CDR3 protein, CDR3 DNA. The D gene is left open where the match is weak. Clone sizes are given selectively: once, few, many, or a class where the clone is expanded.

NA few TRBJ1-1 TRBV20-1 CSARGLGTEAFF TGCAGTGCTAGAGGATTGGGCACTGAAGCTTTCTTT
NA NA TRBJ2-1 TRBV3-1 CASSLENLPQFF TGTGCCAGCAGCCTAGAGAACCTTCCGCAGTTCTTC
NA many TRBJ2-1 TRBV27 CASSTPGGGYNEQFF TGTGCCAGCAGTACCCCCGGGGGAGGATACAATGAGCAGTTCTTC
TRBD1 NA TRBJ2-5 TRBV29-1 CSVSGTGTYQETQYF TGCAGCGTCTCCGGGACAGGGACGTACCAAGAGACCCAGTACTTC
NA NA TRBJ1-1 TRBV12-3/TRBV12-4 CASSTGGTEAFF TGTGCCAGCTCCACGGGGGGCACTGAAGCTTTCTTT
TRBD2 NA TRBJ2-5 TRBV28 CASSLPPPLAGGLQETQYF TGTGCCAGCAGTCTACCTCCCCCACTAGCGGGGGGGCTTCAAGAGACCCAGTACTTC
NA NA TRBJ2-7 TRBV20-1 CSARERSSYEQYF TGCAGTGCTAGAGAGCGTAGCTCCTACGAGCAGTACTTC
TRBD2 NA TRBJ2-1 TRBV12-3/TRBV12-4 CASSGGLAEQFF TGTGCCAGCAGTGGCGGACTAGCCGAGCAGTTCTTC
NA few TRBJ1-3 TRBV11-2 CASSSLGLGNTIYF TGTGCCAGCAGCTCTCTGGGGCTTGGAAACACCATATATTTT
NA NA TRBJ2-7 TRBV21-1 CASSKGRDTAYEQYF TGTGCCAGCAGCAAAGGAAGGGACACTGCCTACGAGCAGTACTTC
NA many TRBJ1-3 TRBV12-3/TRBV12-4 CASTIGGAGNTIYF TGTGCCAGCACCATCGGAGGGGCTGGAAACACCATATATTTT
NA NA TRBJ2-2 TRBV6-1 CASNDPNTGELFF TGTGCCAGCAATGACCCTAACACCGGGGAGCTGTTTTTT
TRBD2 few TRBJ2-5 TRBV16 CASSQSPSGETQYF TGTGCCAGCAGCCAATCGCCTAGCGGGGAGACCCAGTACTTC
NA few TRBJ2-7 TRBV5-1 CASSPGQLNSYEQYF TGCGCCAGCAGCCCCGGGCAGCTCAACTCCTACGAGCAGTACTTC
TRBD1 many TRBJ2-1 TRBV12-3/TRBV12-4 CASSLQGDEQFF TGTGCCAGCAGTTTGCAGGGGGATGAGCAGTTCTTC
NA NA TRBJ2-1 TRBV5-1 CASSLGQGSIRPYNEQFF TGCGCCAGCAGCTTGGGCCAGGGCTCAATTCGACCCTACAATGAGCAGTTCTTC
TRBD1 many TRBJ2-7 TRBV10-3 CAISESGTGVYEQYF TGTGCCATCAGTGAGTCCGGGACAGGGGTCTACGAGCAGTACTTC
NA NA TRBJ2-1 TRBV19 CASSIDLGPLTGNNEQFF TGTGCCAGTAGTATAGATCTCGGACCCCTCACGGGAAACAATGAGCAGTTCTTC
NA NA TRBJ2-3 TRBV12-3/TRBV12-4 CASSLEHFFATDTQYF TGTGCCAGCAGTCTCGAGCACTTCTTTGCCACAGATACGCAGTATTTT
TRBD1 NA TRBJ2-1 TRBV12-3/TRBV12-4 CASSLRQGIYNEQFF TGTGCCAGCAGTTTGAGACAGGGGATTTACAATGAGCAGTTCTTC
NA NA TRBJ2-7 TRBV9 CASSPLGEPSYEQYF TGTGCCAGCAGCCCTTTGGGGGAGCCCTCCTACGAGCAGTACTTC
TRBD1 NA TRBJ2-5 TRBV12-3/TRBV12-4 CASSVGQGGETQYF TGTGCCAGCAGTGTGGGACAGGGAGGGGAGACCCAGTACTTC
TRBD1 NA TRBJ2-5 TRBV5-1 CASSLGQQGGETQYF TGCGCCAGCAGCTTGGGCCAACAGGGGGGAGAAACCCAGTACTTC
NA NA TRBJ2-7 TRBV27 CASSTTAAGSYEQYF TGTGCCAGCAGTACGACGGCTGCGGGGTCCTACGAGCAGTACTTC
NA few TRBJ1-5 TRBV12-3/TRBV12-4 CASSPGSGAQHF TGTGCCAGCAGCCCCGGCTCTGGGGCCCAGCATTTT
TRBD1 many TRBJ2-7 TRBV7-9 CASSLGQGFYEQYF TGTGCCAGCAGCCTGGGACAGGGGTTCTACGAGCAGTACTTC
TRBD1 NA TRBJ2-7 TRBV5-5 CASSFPPGQGAYEQYF TGTGCCAGCAGCTTTCCTCCCGGACAGGGGGCGTACGAGCAGTACTTC
NA NA TRBJ1-5 TRBV4-1 CASSQGTVSNQPQHF TGCGCCAGCAGCCAAGGAACTGTCAGCAATCAGCCCCAGCATTTT
NA few TRBJ2-7 TRBV7-9 CASRGGHDEQYF TGTGCCAGCAGAGGAGGGCATGACGAGCAGTACTTC
TRBD1 few TRBJ1-3 TRBV12-3/TRBV12-4 CAFRMDRTGNTIYF TGTGCCTTTCGTATGGACAGGACTGGAAACACCATATATTTT
NA NA TRBJ2-5 TRBV6-1 CASIARLQETQYF TGTGCCAGCATAGCCCGGCTCCAAGAGACCCAGTACTTC
NA NA TRBJ2-6 TRBV11-1 CASSLRGQAYSGANVLTF TGTGCCAGCAGCTTAAGAGGGCAGGCATACTCTGGGGCCAACGTCCTGACTTTC
TRBD1 NA TRBJ2-1 TRBV7-9 CASSRGQGALNEQFF TGTGCCAGCAGCCGTGGACAGGGGGCACTCAATGAGCAGTTCTTC
TRBD2 NA TRBJ2-3 TRBV6-1 CASIRAGGSADTQYF TGTGCCAGCATCCGAGCGGGGGGCAGCGCAGATACGCAGTATTTT
NA many TRBJ1-1 TRBV12-3/TRBV12-4 CASSLGHTEAFF TGTGCCAGCAGTTTAGGTCACACTGAAGCTTTCTTT
TRBD1 NA TRBJ2-2 TRBV6-5 CASSYGWGTGGHTGELFF TGTGCCAGCAGTTACGGTTGGGGGACAGGGGGTCACACCGGGGAGCTGTTTTTT
NA once TRBJ2-2 TRBV12-3/TRBV12-4 CASSFLGVPGELFF TGTGCCAGCAGTTTCTTGGGGGTCCCCGGGGAGCTGTTTTTT
NA NA TRBJ2-7 TRBV4-1 CASSNIDHEQYF TGCGCCAGCAGCAACATAGACCACGAGCAGTACTTC
TRBD2 NA TRBJ2-1 TRBV29-1 CSVEGETGLHGDEQFF TGCAGCGTTGAAGGGGAGACGGGACTACATGGGGATGAGCAGTTCTTC
NA NA TRBJ2-1 TRBV7-9 CASSADWHNEQFF TGTGCCAGCAGCGCGGACTGGCACAATGAGCAGTTCTTC
TRBD2 few TRBJ2-7 TRBV20-1 CSARDRSGLAGDPYEQYF TGCAGTGCTAGAGATCGTTCCGGACTAGCGGGGGACCCCTACGAGCAGTACTTC
TRBD1 NA TRBJ2-7 TRBV28 CASSPQGADEQYF TGTGCCAGCAGTCCCCAGGGGGCGGACGAGCAGTACTTC
NA NA TRBJ2-2 TRBV7-6 CASSSEGYYTGELFF TGTGCCAGCAGCTCAGAGGGGTACTACACCGGGGAGCTGTTTTTT
NA NA TRBJ2-1 TRBV7-9 CASSLGSSASDEQFF TGTGCCAGCAGCTTAGGGAGCTCCGCGAGCGATGAGCAGTTCTTC
NA few TRBJ1-5 TRBV12-3/TRBV12-4 CASSLEGRGKGNQPQHF TGTGCCAGCAGTTTAGAAGGCAGGGGAAAGGGCAATCAGCCCCAGCATTTT
TRBD1 NA TRBJ2-6 TRBV29-1 CSVAEDRASGANVLTF TGCAGCGTTGCAGAGGACAGGGCCTCTGGGGCCAACGTCCTGACTTTC
NA many TRBJ2-2 TRBV12-3/TRBV12-4 CASSPALSFGELFF TGTGCCAGCAGTCCCGCTCTAAGTTTCGGGGAGCTGTTTTTT
NA few TRBJ2-3 TRBV29-1 CSVVTDDTQYF TGCAGCGTTGTAACCGACGATACGCAGTATTTT
TRBD1 NA TRBJ2-7 TRBV7-9 CASSFPGQGEYEQYF TGTGCCAGCAGCTTCCCGGGACAGGGGGAGTACGAGCAGTACTTC
NA NA TRBJ1-2 TRBV10-3 CAISGRVDYGYTF TGTGCCATCAGTGGGAGGGTGGACTATGGCTACACCTTC
TRBD2 NA TRBJ2-1 TRBV27 CASKSGGGYSYNEQFF TGTGCCAGCAAATCGGGCGGGGGGTACAGCTACAATGAGCAGTTCTTC
TRBD1 few TRBJ2-7 TRBV4-1 CASSQVTGDRGNYEQYF TGCGCCAGCAGCCAAGTAACAGGGGACAGGGGGAACTACGAGCAGTACTTC
TRBD1 many TRBJ2-3 TRBV14 CASSEIAGGAYSDTQYF TGTGCCAGCAGCGAAATCGCAGGGGGCGCTTACTCAGATACGCAGTATTTT
NA NA TRBJ1-2 TRBV6-5 CASSSKNRDGYYGYTF TGTGCCAGCAGTTCAAAGAACAGGGACGGATACTATGGCTACACCTTC
NA few TRBJ2-7 TRBV3-1 CASSQGGSVRVGEQYF TGTGCCAGCAGCCAAGGTGGCAGCGTACGAGTGGGCGAGCAGTACTTC